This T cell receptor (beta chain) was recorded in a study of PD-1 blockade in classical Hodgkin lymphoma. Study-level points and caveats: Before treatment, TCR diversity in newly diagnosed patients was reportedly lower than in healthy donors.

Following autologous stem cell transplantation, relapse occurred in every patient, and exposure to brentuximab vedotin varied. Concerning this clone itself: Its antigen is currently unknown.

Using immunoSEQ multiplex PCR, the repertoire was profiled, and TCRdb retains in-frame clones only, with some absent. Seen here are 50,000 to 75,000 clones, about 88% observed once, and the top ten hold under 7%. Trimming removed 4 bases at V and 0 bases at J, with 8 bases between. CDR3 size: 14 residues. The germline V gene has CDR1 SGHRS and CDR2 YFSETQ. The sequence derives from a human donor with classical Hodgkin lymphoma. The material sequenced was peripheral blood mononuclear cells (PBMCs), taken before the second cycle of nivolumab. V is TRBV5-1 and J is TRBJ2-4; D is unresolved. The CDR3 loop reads CASSRKAAKNIQYF. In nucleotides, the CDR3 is TGCGCCAGCAGCCGAAAGGCAGCCAAAAACATTCAGTACTTC. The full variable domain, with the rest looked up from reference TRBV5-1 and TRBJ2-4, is KAGVTQTPRYLIKTRGQQVTLSCSPISGHRSVSWYQQTPGQGLQFLFEYFSETQRNKGNFPGRFSGRQFSNSRSEMNVSTLELGDSALYLCASSRKAAKNIQYFGAGTRLSVL.